This T cell receptor (beta chain) was identified in a study of identical twins. The CDR3 is 16 residues long. Trimming took 4 bases from V and 4 from J; bases not matched to a gene: 7. Per the germline V gene, CDR1 is LGHDT and CDR2 is YNNKEL (reference sequence). Unique molecular identifiers were present on the cDNA, and a universal primer site came from template switching. Using its own MiXCR run on the 5' RACE reads, TCRdb lists one record per CDR3 protein. The sample yields over 200,000 distinct CDR3 sequences, about 10% seen once. The receptor was isolated from a man aged 45-60 years in good health. Sequencing input: memory T cells sorted from blood. V usage is TRBV3-1 and J usage is TRBJ2-7; 13 bases align to TRBD2. The CDR3 is CASSRKGLAGPYEQYF. The CDR3 nucleotides read TGTGCCAGCAGCCGAAAGGGACTAGCGGGACCTTACGAGCAGTACTTC.